This TCR beta chain came from a study of immune evolution from preneoplasia to lung adenocarcinoma (dated by TCRdb to about 2021). Context from the whole study: No AAH lesions showed HLA loss of heterozygosity, compared with roughly 7% of AIS, 15% of MIA and under 35% of ADC lesions. The immune data were integrated with whole exome sequencing and methylation data from the same cohort of nodules. The study profiled immune contexture across lung adenocarcinoma precursors and invasive adenocarcinoma using immune gene expression, TCR sequencing and multiplex immunofluorescence. POLYSOLVER was used to infer Class I HLA alleles from exome data, while LOHHLA was used to detect allele-specific HLA loss. TCR sequencing data came from 51 patients. According to the study, over a hundred samples went through TCR sequencing. Resected precursor lesions (AAH, AIS, MIA) and invasive adenocarcinomas were each compared against paired morphologically normal lung tissue. Sample size was based on specimen availability rather than a prior power calculation. In total, the cohort included some 54 patients with pulmonary nodules, all of whom underwent surgical resection.

TCR beta CDR3 regions were sequenced from DNA using the immunoSEQ hsTCRbeta Kit. Processing in the source paper ran as follows. TCR sequencing data were analysed with the ImmunoSEQ Analyzer. T cell clonality was defined as 1 minus Pielou's evenness, as computed on productive rearrangements. T cell diversity was measured with the inverse Simpson index on productive templates. T cell density was defined as TCR beta template counts normalized to usable DNA, with usable DNA estimated by amplification and sequencing of housekeeping genes. Two-sided Kruskal-Wallis tests were used to compare TCR metrics between histologic stages. In TCRdb, the immuneACCESS table is reduced to in-frame sequences with V and J assigned. These tables do not hold every clone; where another copy was compared, an unresolved V gene accounts for under half, and the others remain unexplained. V and J calls and clone size are as listed in that table; D and trimming were resolved from the DNA. The sample data list under 4,500 clones, and about 87% of these were observed just once. Clones ranked in the top ten supply roughly 2.2% of the sample.

Trimming leaves V shorter by 6 bases and J shorter by 5 bases, with the junction holding 8 bases beyond the gene matches. The CDR3 has 14 amino acids, counting the end cysteine and phenylalanine. Solely the CDR3 DNA is kept, with 42 bases framed from the first base. The germline V gene encodes CDR1 LNHDA and CDR2 SQIVND (reference sequence). Between the mid-2010s and the late 2010s, the patients underwent resection in either Japan or China. The histologic diagnosis of each case was independently confirmed on H&E slides by two lung cancer pathologists. To enrich premalignant or tumor cells for nucleic acid extraction, macro-dissection was performed after pathologic assessment. DNA was isolated from FFPE tissue using the AllPrep DNA/RNA FFPE Kit. Results the study describes overall, beyond this receptor: Clonality was highest in normal lung, while later-stage lesions appeared to have lower clonality but higher T cell density and diversity. Normal lung had the highest top T cell clone frequencies, which appeared to decline progressively from AAH through AIS, MIA and invasive adenocarcinoma. The highest T cell clonality was observed in KRAS-mutant nodules compared with EGFR-mutant or double wild-type lesions. All patients were from Japan and China, so applicability to Western populations was uncertain. The findings were based on association rather than direct causation, and larger cohorts with long-term follow-up and longitudinal biopsies were deemed needed.

In regard to this clone: Its antigen is currently not known. The input lacks base qualities; no much larger clone sits a single base away.

Sequencing was done on a sample of FFPE lung adenocarcinoma in situ tissue. Interpreted using the paper, the cell subset or site label stands for: preinvasive adenocarcinoma in situ (AIS). The source is a person aged 60-80 years with lung adenocarcinoma. The chain links TRBV19 with TRBJ1-2, with 8 bases matching TRBD1. The sequenced DNA: TGTGCCAGTAGGGATCAGGGACAGGCGTATGGCTACACCTTC. Translation gives CASRDQGQAYGYTF.